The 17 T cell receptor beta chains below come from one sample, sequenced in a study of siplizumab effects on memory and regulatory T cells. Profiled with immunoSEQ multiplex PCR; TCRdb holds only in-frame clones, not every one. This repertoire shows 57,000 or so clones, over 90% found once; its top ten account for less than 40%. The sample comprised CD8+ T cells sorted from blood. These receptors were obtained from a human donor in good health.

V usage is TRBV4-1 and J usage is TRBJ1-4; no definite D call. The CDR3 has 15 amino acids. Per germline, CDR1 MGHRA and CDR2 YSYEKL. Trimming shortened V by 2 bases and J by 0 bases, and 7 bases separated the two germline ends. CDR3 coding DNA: TGCGCCAGCAGCCAAACAACCACAACTAATGAAAAACTGTTTTTT. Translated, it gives CASSQTTTTNEKLFF.

The CDR3 DNA reads as TGTGCCAGCAGGAGGCAGGCCGAAGTCCTAGCCTACGAGCAGTACTTC. Its translation: CASRRQAEVLAYEQYF. The J gene is TRBJ2-7, the V gene TRBV13; D gene unclear. Trimming pared 6 bases from V and 2 bases from J, leaving 20 bases between. Per germline, CDR1 PRHDT and CDR2 FYEKMQ (reference sequence). The CDR3 spans 16 residues.

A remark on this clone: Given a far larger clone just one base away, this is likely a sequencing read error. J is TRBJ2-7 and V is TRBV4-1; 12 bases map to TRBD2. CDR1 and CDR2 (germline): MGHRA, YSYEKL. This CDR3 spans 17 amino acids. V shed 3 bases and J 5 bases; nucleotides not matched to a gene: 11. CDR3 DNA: TGCGCCAGCAGCCAGGACACCCTAGCGGGAGGGATCAACGAGCAGTACTTC. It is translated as CASSQDTLAGGINEQYF.

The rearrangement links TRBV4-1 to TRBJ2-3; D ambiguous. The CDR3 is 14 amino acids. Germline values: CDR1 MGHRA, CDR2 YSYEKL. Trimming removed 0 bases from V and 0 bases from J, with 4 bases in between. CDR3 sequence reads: CASSQERSTDTQYF. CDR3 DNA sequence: TGCGCCAGCAGCCAAGAAAGGAGCACAGATACGCAGTATTTT.

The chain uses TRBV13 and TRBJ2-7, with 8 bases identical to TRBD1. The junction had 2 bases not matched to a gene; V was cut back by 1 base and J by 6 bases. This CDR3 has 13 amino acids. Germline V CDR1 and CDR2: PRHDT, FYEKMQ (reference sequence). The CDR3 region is CASSLVQGGEQYF. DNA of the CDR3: TGTGCCAGCAGCTTAGTACAGGGGGGCGAGCAGTACTTC.

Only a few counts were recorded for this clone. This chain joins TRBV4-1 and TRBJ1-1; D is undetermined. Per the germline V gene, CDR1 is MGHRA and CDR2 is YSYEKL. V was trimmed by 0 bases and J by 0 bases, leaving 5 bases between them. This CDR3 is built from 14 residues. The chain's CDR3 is CASSQEPVNTEAFF. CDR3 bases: TGCGCCAGCAGCCAAGAGCCAGTGAACACTGAAGCTTTCTTT.

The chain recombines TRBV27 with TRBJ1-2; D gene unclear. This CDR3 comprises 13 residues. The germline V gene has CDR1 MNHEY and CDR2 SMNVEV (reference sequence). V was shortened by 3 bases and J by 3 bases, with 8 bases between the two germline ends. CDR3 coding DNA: TGTGCCAGCAGTTTTTTGGGAGACTATGGCTACACCTTC. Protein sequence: CASSFLGDYGYTF.

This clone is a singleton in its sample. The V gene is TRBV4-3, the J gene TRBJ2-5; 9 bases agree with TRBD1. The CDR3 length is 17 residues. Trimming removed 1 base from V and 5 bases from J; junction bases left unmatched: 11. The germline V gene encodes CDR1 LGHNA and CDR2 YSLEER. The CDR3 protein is CASSQGLETGGDETQYF. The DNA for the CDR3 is TGCGCCAGCAGCCAAGGTCTGGAGACAGGGGGAGACGAGACCCAGTACTTC.

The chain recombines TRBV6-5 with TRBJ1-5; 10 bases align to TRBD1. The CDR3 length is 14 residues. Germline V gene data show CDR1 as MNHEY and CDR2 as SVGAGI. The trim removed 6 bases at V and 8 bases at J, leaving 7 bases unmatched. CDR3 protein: CASSRDRGGEPQHF. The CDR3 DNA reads TGTGCCAGCAGCCGGGACAGGGGAGGTGAGCCCCAGCATTTT.

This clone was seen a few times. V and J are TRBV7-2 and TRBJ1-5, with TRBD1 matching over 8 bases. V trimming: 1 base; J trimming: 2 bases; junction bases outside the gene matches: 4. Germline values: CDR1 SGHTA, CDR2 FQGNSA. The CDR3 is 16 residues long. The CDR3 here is CASSLEVTGGNQPQHF. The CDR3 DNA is TGTGCCAGCAGCTTAGAGGTGACAGGGGGCAATCAGCCCCAGCATTTT.

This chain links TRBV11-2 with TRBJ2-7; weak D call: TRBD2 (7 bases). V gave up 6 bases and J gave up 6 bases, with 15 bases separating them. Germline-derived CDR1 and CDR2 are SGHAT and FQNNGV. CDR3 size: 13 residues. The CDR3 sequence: CASRHGGAPEQYF. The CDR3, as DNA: TGTGCCAGCAGGCATGGGGGGGCCCCCGAGCAGTACTTC.

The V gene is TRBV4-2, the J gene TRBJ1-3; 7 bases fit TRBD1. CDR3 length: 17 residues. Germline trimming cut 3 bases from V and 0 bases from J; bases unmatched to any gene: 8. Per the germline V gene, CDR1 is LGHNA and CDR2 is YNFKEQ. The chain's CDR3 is CASSQETGRVSGNTIYF. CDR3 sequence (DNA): TGTGCCAGCAGCCAGGAGACAGGGAGGGTCTCTGGAAACACCATATATTTT.

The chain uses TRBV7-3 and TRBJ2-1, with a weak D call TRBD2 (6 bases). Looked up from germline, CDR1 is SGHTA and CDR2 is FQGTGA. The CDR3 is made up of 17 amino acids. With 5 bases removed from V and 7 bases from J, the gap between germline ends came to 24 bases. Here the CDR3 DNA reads TGTGCCAGCAGCCCAGTCGGGGGAACTACTGAACTTAATGAGCAGTTCTTC. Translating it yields CASSPVGGTTELNEQFF. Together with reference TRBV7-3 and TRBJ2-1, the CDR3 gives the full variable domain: GAGVSQTPSNKVTEKGKYVELRCDPISGHTALYWYRQSLGQGPEFLIYFQGTGAADDSGLPNDRFFAVRPEGSVSTLKIQRTERGDSAVYLCASSPVGGTTELNEQFFGPGTRLTVL.

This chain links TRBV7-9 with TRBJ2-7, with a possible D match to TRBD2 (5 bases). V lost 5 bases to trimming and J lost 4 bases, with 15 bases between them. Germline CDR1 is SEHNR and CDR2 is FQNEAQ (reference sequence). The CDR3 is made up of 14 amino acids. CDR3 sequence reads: CASSPRGSGYEQYF. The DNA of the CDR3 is TGTGCCAGCAGCCCACGGGGATCGGGGTACGAGCAGTACTTC.

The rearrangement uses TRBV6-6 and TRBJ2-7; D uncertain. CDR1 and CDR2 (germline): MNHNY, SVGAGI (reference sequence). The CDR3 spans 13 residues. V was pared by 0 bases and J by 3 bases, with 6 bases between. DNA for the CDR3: TGTGCCAGCAGTTACTCCCGGAACTACGAGCAGTACTTC. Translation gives CASSYSRNYEQYF.

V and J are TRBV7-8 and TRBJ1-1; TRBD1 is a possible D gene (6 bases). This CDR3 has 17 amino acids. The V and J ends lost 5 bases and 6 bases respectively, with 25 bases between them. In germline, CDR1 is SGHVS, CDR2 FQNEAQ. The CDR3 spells CASSPLRRQDDIAEAFF. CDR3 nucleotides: TGTGCCAGCAGCCCCCTTCGTAGACAGGACGACATTGCTGAAGCTTTCTTT.

The CDR3 nucleotides are TGTGCCAGCAGTGTACGGAGCTCCGGGACGCTAAACTACGAGCAGTACTTC. This encodes CASSVRSSGTLNYEQYF. The chain combines TRBV2 with TRBJ2-7, with D tentatively TRBD1 or TRBD2 (5 bases each). The CDR3 has 17 amino acids. Germline CDR1 reads SNHLY; CDR2 reads FYNNEI. The V end was cut by 4 bases, the J end by 3 bases, with 22 bases between.